Listed below are T cell receptor beta chains from one sample, sequenced in a study of cytomegalovirus exposure and HLA in healthy donors. Clones were read by immunoSEQ multiplex PCR, and TCRdb kept only the in-frame ones, dropping some. The sample contains about 110,000 clones, roughly 80% of which appear only once. Specimen: PBMCs. The receptors originated from a man aged 30 to 45 in good health and CMV-seronegative. The CDR3 runs from the conserved cysteine through the conserved F or W. Fields, in order: D gene, J gene, clone size, V gene, CDR3 DNA, CDR3 protein. The D gene is left open where the match is weak. Rows give clone size only sometimes, using once, few, many, or a class for an expanded clone.

>TRBD2|TRBJ2-3|.|TRBV29-1
TGCAGCGTTGAAGATAGCGGGGGGCCTACAGATACGCAGTATTTT
CSVEDSGGPTDTQYF
>.|TRBJ2-7|once|TRBV6-5
TGTGCCAGCAGCCGCGCTGATACCTACGAGCAGTACTTC
CASSRADTYEQYF
>TRBD2|TRBJ2-3|.|TRBV30
TGTGCCTGGAGTAAAAGCGGGGCTAGCACAGATACGCAGTATTTT
CAWSKSGASTDTQYF
>TRBD2|TRBJ2-3|.|TRBV7-6
TGTGCCAGCAGCCCAGCGGGAGGCGCGACAGATACGCAGTATTTT
CASSPAGGATDTQYF
>.|TRBJ2-1|.|TRBV9
TGTGCCAGCAGCCCGGTGAACAATGAGCAGTTCTTC
CASSPVNNEQFF
>TRBD2|TRBJ2-1|.|TRBV4-1
TGCGCCAGCAGCCAGTCTGCCCCCGGACTAGCGGGGGGGAGCTCCTACAATGAGCAGTTCTTC
CASSQSAPGLAGGSSYNEQFF
>.|TRBJ2-5|once|TRBV7-9
TGTGCCAGCAGCTTAGCTGGGGGGGAGACCCAGTACTTC
CASSLAGGETQYF
>TRBD1|TRBJ1-2|.|TRBV30
TGTGCCCGGCGACAGGGGACTTTTGGCTATGGCTACACCTTC
CARRQGTFGYGYTF
>TRBD2|TRBJ2-5|.|TRBV6-1
TGTGCCAGCAGTACTGGGACTAGTCTACAAGAGACCCAGTACTTC
CASSTGTSLQETQYF
>TRBD1|TRBJ2-7|.|TRBV30
TGTGCCTGGAGGGAAACAGGGGGCCAGTACTTC
CAWRETGGQYF
>.|TRBJ1-2|.|TRBV7-8
TGTGCCAGCAGCTCCGGACAGAATGGCTACACCTTC
CASSSGQNGYTF
>.|TRBJ2-7|few|TRBV5-1
TGCGCCAGCAGCTTGGGTGGCGGGGGCGCATCCTACGAGCAGTACTTC
CASSLGGGGASYEQYF
>.|TRBJ2-1|.|TRBV9
TGTGCCAGCAGCGAAGGGGGGACAGCGACATACAATGAGCAGTTCTTC
CASSEGGTATYNEQFF
>TRBD1|TRBJ1-4|.|TRBV5-1
TGCGCCAGCAGCTCGGGGACAGGGGGCCAGGGGGAAAAACTGTTTTTT
CASSSGTGGQGEKLFF
>.|TRBJ2-5|.|TRBV11-2
TGTGCCAGCAGCTTAGATTGGGGCAGGGGCGAAGAGACCCAGTACTTC
CASSLDWGRGEETQYF
>.|TRBJ2-6|.|TRBV6-4
TGTGCCAGCAGTGACATAGGGGTTGGGGCCAACGTCCTGACTTTC
CASSDIGVGANVLTF
>.|TRBJ1-1|.|TRBV6-5
TGTGCCAGCAGTTACTCGACTGGAGGAGCTTTCTTT
CASSYSTGGAFF
>.|TRBJ2-7|.|TRBV30
TGTGCCTGGAGTGGGGCCAAGCAGTACTTC
CAWSGAKQYF
>TRBD1|TRBJ2-5|.|TRBV19
TGTGCCAGTAGTGCAGGACAGGGGAAGACCCAGTACTTC
CASSAGQGKTQYF
>.|TRBJ2-1|.|TRBV6-1
TGTGCCAGCAGTGAAGGAGAGGACTTCTACAATGAGCAGTTCTTC
CASSEGEDFYNEQFF
>.|TRBJ1-2|.|TRBV29-1
TGCAGCGTTGGCAACAGAGCTAACTATGGCTACACCTTC
CSVGNRANYGYTF
>TRBD1|TRBJ1-1|.|TRBV11-2
TGTGCCAGCAGCTTACAGGGGGTGGTCACTGAAGCTTTCTTT
CASSLQGVVTEAFF
>.|TRBJ2-1|.|TRBV27
TGTGCCAGCAGACACTACAATGAGCAGTTCTTC
CASRHYNEQFF
>.|TRBJ1-2|.|TRBV7-8
TGTGCCAGCAGCTTAGCCACTTCTACAGGGTTGGGCTACACCTTC
CASSLATSTGLGYTF
>TRBD1|TRBJ1-4|.|TRBV6-5
TGTGCCAGCAGTTCCGAAAACAGGGGCGTTAATGAAAAACTGTTTTTT
CASSSENRGVNEKLFF
>.|TRBJ2-7|.|TRBV5-1
TGCGCCAGCAGCTTGCGACAGTCCTACGAGCAGTACTTC
CASSLRQSYEQYF
>TRBD2|TRBJ2-1|once|TRBV29-1
TGCAGCGTTGAAGTTATAGGACTAGTGAACAATGAGCAGTTCTTC
CSVEVIGLVNNEQFF
>TRBD2|TRBJ2-1|once|TRBV5-4
TGTGCCAGCAGCCCACGAGCCCTTAGCGGGAGGGCCTACAATGAGCAGTTCTTC
CASSPRALSGRAYNEQFF
>TRBD1|TRBJ1-6|.|TRBV2
TGTGCCACCCAACGGACAGGGGACGGGTCGTCCTATAATTCACCCCTCCACTTT
CATQRTGDGSSYNSPLHF
>.|TRBJ1-1|.|TRBV7-9
TGTGCCAGCAGCTCTGTAATTGAGGTAGAAGCTTTCTTT
CASSSVIEVEAFF